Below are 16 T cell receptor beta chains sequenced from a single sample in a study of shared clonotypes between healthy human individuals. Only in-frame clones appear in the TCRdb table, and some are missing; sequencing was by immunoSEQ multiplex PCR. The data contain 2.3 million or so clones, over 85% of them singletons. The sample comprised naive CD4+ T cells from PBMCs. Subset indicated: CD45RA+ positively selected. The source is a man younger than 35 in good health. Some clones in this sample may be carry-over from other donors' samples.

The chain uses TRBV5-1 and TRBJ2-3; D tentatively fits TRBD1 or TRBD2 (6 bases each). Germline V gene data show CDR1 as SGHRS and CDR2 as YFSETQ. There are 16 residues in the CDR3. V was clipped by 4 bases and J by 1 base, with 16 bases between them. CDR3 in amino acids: CASSDGGSTGTDTQYF. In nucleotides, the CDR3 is TGCGCCAGCAGCGACGGGGGCTCAACTGGCACAGATACGCAGTATTTT. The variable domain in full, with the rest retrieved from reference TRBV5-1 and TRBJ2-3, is KAGVTQTPRYLIKTRGQQVTLSCSPISGHRSVSWYQQTPGQGLQFLFEYFSETQRNKGNFPGRFSGRQFSNSRSEMNVSTLELGDSALYLCASSDGGSTGTDTQYFGPGTRLTVL.

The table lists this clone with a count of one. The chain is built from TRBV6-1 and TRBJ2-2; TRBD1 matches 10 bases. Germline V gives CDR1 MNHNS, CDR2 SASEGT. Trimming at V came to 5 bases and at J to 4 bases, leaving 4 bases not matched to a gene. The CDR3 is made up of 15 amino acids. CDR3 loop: CASSRQGAVTGELFF. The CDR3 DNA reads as TGTGCCAGCAGTAGACAGGGGGCGGTCACCGGGGAGCTGTTTTTT.

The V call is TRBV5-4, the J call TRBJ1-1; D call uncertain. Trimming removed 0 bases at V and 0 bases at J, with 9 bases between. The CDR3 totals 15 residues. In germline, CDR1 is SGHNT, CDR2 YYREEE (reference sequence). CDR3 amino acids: CASSLAGRLNTEAFF. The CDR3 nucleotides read TGTGCCAGCAGCTTGGCAGGCAGATTGAACACTGAAGCTTTCTTT.

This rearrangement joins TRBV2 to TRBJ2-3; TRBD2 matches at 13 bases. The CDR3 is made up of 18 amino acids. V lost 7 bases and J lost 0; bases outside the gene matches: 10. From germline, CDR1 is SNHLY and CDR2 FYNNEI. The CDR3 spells CASMQGTSGILSTDTQYF. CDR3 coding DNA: TGTGCCAGCATGCAGGGGACTAGCGGGATCCTTAGCACAGATACGCAGTATTTT.

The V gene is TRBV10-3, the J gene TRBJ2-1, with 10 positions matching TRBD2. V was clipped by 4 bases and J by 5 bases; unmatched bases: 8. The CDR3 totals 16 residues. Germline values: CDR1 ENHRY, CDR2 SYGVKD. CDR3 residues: CAISARLAGTDNEQFF. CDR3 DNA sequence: TGTGCCATCAGTGCACGACTAGCGGGTACTGACAATGAGCAGTTCTTC.

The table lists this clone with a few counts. This CDR3 reads CAISGDKGDSNQPQHF. In nucleotides, the CDR3 is TGTGCCATCAGTGGGGATAAGGGGGATAGCAATCAGCCCCAGCATTTT. V usage is TRBV10-3 and J usage is TRBJ1-5, with D perhaps matching TRBD1 (6 bases). Looked up from germline, CDR1 is ENHRY and CDR2 is SYGVKD. This CDR3 spans 16 amino acids. V lost 4 bases to trimming and J lost 0 bases, with 13 bases between them.

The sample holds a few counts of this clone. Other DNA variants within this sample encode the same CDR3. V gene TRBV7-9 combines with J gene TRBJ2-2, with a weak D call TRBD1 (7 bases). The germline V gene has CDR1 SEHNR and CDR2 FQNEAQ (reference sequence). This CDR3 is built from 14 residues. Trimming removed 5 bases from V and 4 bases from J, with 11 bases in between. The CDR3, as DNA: TGTGCCAGCAGCCGACAGGGAGGCACCGGGGAGCTGTTTTTT. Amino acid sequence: CASSRQGGTGELFF.

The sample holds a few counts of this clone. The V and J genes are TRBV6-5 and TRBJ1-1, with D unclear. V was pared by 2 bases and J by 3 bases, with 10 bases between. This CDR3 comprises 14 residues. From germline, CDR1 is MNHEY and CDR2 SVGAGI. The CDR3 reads CASSYLGRDTEAFF. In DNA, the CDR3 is TGTGCCAGCAGTTACCTGGGTAGGGACACTGAAGCTTTCTTT.

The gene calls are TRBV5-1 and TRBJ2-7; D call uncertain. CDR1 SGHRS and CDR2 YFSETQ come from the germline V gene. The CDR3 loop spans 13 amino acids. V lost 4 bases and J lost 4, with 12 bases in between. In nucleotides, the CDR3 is TGCGCCAGCAGCGTCCGTTCCGAATACGAGCAGTACTTC. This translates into CASSVRSEYEQYF.

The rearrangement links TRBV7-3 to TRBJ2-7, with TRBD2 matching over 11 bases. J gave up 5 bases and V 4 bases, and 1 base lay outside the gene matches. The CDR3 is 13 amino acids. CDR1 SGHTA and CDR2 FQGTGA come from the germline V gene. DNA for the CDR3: TGTGCCAGCAGCTCGACTAGCGGGAACGAGCAGTACTTC. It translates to CASSSTSGNEQYF.

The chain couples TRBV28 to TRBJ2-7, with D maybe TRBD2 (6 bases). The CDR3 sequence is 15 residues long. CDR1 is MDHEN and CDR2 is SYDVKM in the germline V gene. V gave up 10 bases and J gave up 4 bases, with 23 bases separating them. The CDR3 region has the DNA TGTGCCACCCTCCCCCGTGGCGGGATGCGATACGAGCAGTACTTC. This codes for CATLPRGGMRYEQYF. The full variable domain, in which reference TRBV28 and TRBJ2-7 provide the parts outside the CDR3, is DVKVTQSSRYLVKRTGEKVFLECVQDMDHENMFWYRQDPGLGLRLIYFSYDVKMKEKGDIPEGYSVSREKKERFSLILESASTNQTSMYLCATLPRGGMRYEQYFGPGTRLTVT.

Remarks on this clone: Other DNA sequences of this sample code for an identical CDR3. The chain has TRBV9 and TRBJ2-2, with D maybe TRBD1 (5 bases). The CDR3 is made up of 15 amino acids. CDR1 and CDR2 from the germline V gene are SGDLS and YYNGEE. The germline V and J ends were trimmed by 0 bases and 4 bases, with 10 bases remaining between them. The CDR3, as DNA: TGTGCCAGCAGCGTAGTGTCAGGGTCCACCGGGGAGCTGTTTTTT. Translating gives CASSVVSGSTGELFF.

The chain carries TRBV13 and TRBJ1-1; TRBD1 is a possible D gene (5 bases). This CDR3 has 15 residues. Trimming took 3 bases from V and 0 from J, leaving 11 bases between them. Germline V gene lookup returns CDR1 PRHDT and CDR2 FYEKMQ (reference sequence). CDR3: CASSLGERMNTEAFF. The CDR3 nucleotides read TGTGCCAGCAGCTTGGGGGAGCGGATGAACACTGAAGCTTTCTTT. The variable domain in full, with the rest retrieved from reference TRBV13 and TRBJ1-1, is AAGVIQSPRHLIKEKRETATLKCYPIPRHDTVYWYQQGPGQDPQFLISFYEKMQSDKGSIPDRFSAQQFSDYHSELNMSSLELGDSALYFCASSLGERMNTEAFFGQGTRLTVV.

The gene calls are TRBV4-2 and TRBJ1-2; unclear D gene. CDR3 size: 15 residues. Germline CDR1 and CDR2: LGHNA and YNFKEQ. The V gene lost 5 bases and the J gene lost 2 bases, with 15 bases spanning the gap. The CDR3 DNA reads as TGTGCCAGCAGCTCCCTCCGTCTGGGGAACTATGGCTACACCTTC. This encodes CASSSLRLGNYGYTF.

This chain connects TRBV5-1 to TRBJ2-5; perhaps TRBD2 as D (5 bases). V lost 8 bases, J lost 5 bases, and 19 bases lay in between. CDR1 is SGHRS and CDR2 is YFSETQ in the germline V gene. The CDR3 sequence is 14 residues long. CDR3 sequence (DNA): TGCGCCAGTATGGACGGGGTTATGGGGGAGACCCAGTACTTC. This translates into CASMDGVMGETQYF.

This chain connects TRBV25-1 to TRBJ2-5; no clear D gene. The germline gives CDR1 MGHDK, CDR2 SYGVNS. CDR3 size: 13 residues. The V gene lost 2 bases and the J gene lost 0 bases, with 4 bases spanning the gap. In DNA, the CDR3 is TGTGCCAGCAGTGAAGCGGACCAAGAGACCCAGTACTTC. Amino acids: CASSEADQETQYF.